These 2 T cell receptor beta chains were sequenced from one sample in a study of blood T cell repertoires in COVID-19. Libraries were prepared by immunoSEQ multiplex PCR; TCRdb keeps only in-frame clonotypes and omits some of them. Of 65,000 or so clones listed, roughly 90% were seen once; the top ten hold over 9%. Sequencing was performed on peripheral blood. These TCRs come from a human donor with acute or convalescent COVID-19. The donor label of this sample is uncertain.

This clone was seen a single time. The chain couples TRBV4-1 to TRBJ1-2; TRBD1 aligns across 7 bases. The CDR3 totals 14 residues. Per the germline V gene, CDR1 is MGHRA and CDR2 is YSYEKL. V lost 3 bases and J lost 4; bases outside the gene matches: 5. The CDR3 sequence is CASSQGQSFYGYTF. CDR3 in DNA: TGCGCCAGCAGCCAGGGACAGAGCTTCTATGGCTACACCTTC.

V gene TRBV24-1 combines with J gene TRBJ1-1, with TRBD1 identical over 10 bases. CDR1 and CDR2 from the germline V gene are KGHDR and SFDVKD. There are 16 residues in the CDR3. Trimming took 4 bases from V and 5 from J; bases not matched to a gene: 9. Here the CDR3 reads CATSDSRTGGRTEAFF. DNA of the CDR3: TGTGCCACCAGTGACTCCCGGACAGGGGGTAGGACTGAAGCTTTCTTT.